These 6 T cell receptor beta chains were sequenced from one sample in a study of cytomegalovirus exposure and HLA in healthy donors. With 60 Vbeta and 13 Jbeta primers, the PCR was carried out. Libraries were prepared by immunoSEQ multiplex PCR; TCRdb keeps only in-frame clonotypes and omits some of them. The repertoire holds approximately 110,000 clones, around 80% seen once, with roughly 2% in the top ten. What was sequenced was PBMCs. All receptors derive from a man aged 50 to 60 in good health and CMV-seronegative.

A note on this clone: Other DNA sequences from this sample encode an identical CDR3 as well. This sequence joins TRBV6-5 and TRBJ1-5; weak D call: TRBD1 (6 bases). Germline V CDR1 and CDR2: MNHEY, SVGAGI. This CDR3 comprises 15 residues. The V gene lost 5 bases and the J gene lost 7 bases, with 18 bases spanning the gap. The CDR3 sequence: CASSPRDTKWQPQHF. The CDR3 DNA reads as TGTGCCAGCAGTCCCCGGGACACGAAATGGCAGCCCCAGCATTTT.

J is TRBJ1-1 and V is TRBV9, with TRBD1 matching 8 bases. This CDR3 contains 14 residues. Germline CDR1 and CDR2: SGDLS and YYNGEE. The trim removed 0 bases at V and 6 bases at J, leaving 4 bases unmatched. The CDR3 spells CASSVGQGISEAFF. The CDR3 nucleotides are TGTGCCAGCAGCGTAGGACAGGGGATTTCTGAAGCTTTCTTT.

The chain is built from TRBV19 and TRBJ1-4, with TRBD1 matching 7 bases. This CDR3 has 14 residues. V lost 7 bases and J lost 8; bases outside the gene matches: 10. Germline assignment: CDR1 LNHDA and CDR2 SQIVND (reference sequence). The DNA for the CDR3 is TGTGCCAGTACCAAAACAACGACAGGGGAAAAACTGTTTTTT. Encoded protein: CASTKTTTGEKLFF. The whole variable domain, remainder taken from reference TRBV19 and TRBJ1-4, is DGGITQSPKYLFRKEGQNVTLSCEQNLNHDAMYWYRQDPGQGLRLIYYSQIVNDFQKGDIAEGYSVSREKKESFPLTVTSAQKNPTAFYLCASTKTTTGEKLFFGSGTQLSVL.

J is TRBJ1-4 and V is TRBV25-1; 9 nucleotides line up with TRBD1. Per the germline V gene, CDR1 is MGHDK and CDR2 is SYGVNS. The junction had 9 bases not matched to a gene; V was cut back by 4 bases and J by 6 bases. The CDR3 runs to 16 residues. This chain's CDR3 is CASSGHWGTGYEKLFF. The CDR3 region has the DNA TGTGCCAGCAGTGGGCACTGGGGGACAGGGTATGAAAAACTGTTTTTT.

The CDR3 here is CASSQGTGEKASSGNTIYF. The CDR3 bases are TGTGCCAGCAGCCAAGGGACAGGGGAGAAGGCTAGCTCTGGAAACACCATATATTTT. The rearrangement joins TRBV7-9 to TRBJ1-3, with TRBD1 matching over 10 bases. Germline V gene data show CDR1 as SEHNR and CDR2 as FQNEAQ (reference sequence). The V and J ends lost 5 bases and 0 bases, in that order; junction bases with no gene match: 13. The CDR3 runs 19 residues. Based on the CDR3 plus reference TRBV7-9 and TRBJ1-3, the full variable domain is DTGVSQNPRHKITKRGQNVTFRCDPISEHNRLYWYRQTLGQGPEFLTYFQNEAQLEKSRLLSDRFSAERPKGSFSTLEIQRTEQGDSAMYLCASSQGTGEKASSGNTIYFGEGSWLTVV.

This clone showed up just a few times. This rearrangement joins TRBV6-5 to TRBJ1-1; 7 bases align to TRBD1. After removal of 2 bases from V and 3 bases from J, the junction contained 6 bases not matched to a gene. This CDR3 has 15 residues. Looked up from germline, CDR1 is MNHEY and CDR2 is SVGAGI. CDR3 amino acids: CASSYDPGTDTEAFF. In DNA form, the CDR3 reads TGTGCCAGCAGTTACGACCCCGGGACAGACACTGAAGCTTTCTTT.